One TCR beta chain is described in this entry. The table came from immunoSEQ multiplex PCR; TCRdb's copy has only in-frame clones and leaves some out. This sample has 150,000 to 200,000 clones, with 85% to 90% found just once. The data belong to a study of T cell responses to AZD1222 COVID-19 vaccine. The ends were cut back, 0 bases at V and 4 bases at J, with 13 bases in the middle. Per the germline V gene, CDR1 is SGHDT and CDR2 is YYEEEE. The CDR3 sequence is 15 residues long. Sequenced here: peripheral blood, sampled 28 days after the second AZD1222 dose. The origin of this receptor is an adult who received the AZD1222 COVID-19 vaccine. The chain couples TRBV5-6 to TRBJ2-5; D unclear. CDR3 bases: TGTGCCAGCAGCTTGGTAGCCAGCCGTCGAGAGACCCAGTACTTC. Translated, it gives CASSLVASRRETQYF.